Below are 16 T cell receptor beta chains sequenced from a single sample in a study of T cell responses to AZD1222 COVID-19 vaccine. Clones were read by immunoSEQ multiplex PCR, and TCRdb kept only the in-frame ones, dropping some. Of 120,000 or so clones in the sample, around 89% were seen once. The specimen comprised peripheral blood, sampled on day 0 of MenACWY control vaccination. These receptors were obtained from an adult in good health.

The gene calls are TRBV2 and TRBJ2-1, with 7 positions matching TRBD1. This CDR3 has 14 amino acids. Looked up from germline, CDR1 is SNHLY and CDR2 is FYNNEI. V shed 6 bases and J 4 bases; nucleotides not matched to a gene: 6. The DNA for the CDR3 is TGTGCCAGCAGACAGGGGATTGGGTACAATGAGCAGTTCTTC. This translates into CASRQGIGYNEQFF.

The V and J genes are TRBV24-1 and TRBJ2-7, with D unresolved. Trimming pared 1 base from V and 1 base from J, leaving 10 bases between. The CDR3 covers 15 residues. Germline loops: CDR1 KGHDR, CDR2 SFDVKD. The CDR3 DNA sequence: TGTGCCACCAGTGATTTATCCATTCGTTCCTACGAGCAGTACTTC. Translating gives CATSDLSIRSYEQYF.

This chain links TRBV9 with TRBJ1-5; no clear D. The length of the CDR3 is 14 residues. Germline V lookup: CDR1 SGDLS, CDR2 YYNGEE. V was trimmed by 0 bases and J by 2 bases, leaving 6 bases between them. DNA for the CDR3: TGTGCCAGCAGCGTAGGCCTTGGCAATCAGCCCCAGCATTTT. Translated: CASSVGLGNQPQHF.

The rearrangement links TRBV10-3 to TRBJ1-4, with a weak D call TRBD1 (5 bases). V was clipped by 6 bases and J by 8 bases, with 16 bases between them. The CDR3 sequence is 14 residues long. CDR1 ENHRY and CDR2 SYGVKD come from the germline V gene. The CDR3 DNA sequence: TGTGCCATCAGAGACACCGGGACGGGGGAAAAACTGTTTTTT. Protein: CAIRDTGTGEKLFF.

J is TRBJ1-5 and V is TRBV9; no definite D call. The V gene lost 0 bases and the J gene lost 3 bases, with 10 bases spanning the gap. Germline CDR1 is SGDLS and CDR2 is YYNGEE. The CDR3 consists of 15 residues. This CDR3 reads CASSVEGWVNQPQHF. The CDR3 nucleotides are TGTGCCAGCAGCGTAGAGGGATGGGTCAATCAGCCCCAGCATTTT.

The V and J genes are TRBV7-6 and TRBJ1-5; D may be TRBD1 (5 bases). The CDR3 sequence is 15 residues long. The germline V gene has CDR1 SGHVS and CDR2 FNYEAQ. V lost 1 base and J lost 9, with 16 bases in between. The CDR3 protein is CASSLEARWGGPQHF. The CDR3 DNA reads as TGTGCCAGCAGCTTAGAAGCCAGGTGGGGCGGGCCCCAGCATTTT.

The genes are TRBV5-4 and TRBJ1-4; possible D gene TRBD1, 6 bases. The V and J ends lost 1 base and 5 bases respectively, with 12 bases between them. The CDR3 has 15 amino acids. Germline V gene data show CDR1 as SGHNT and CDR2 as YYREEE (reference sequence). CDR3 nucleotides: TGTGCCAGCAGCTTGAGGCCGGGGGCCAATGAAAAACTGTTTTTT. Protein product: CASSLRPGANEKLFF.

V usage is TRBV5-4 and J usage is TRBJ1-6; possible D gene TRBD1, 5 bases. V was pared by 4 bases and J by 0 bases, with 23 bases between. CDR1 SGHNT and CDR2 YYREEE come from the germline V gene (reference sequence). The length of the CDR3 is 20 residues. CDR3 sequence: CASSRGTGGRSSSYNSPLHF. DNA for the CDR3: TGTGCCAGCAGCCGGGGGACGGGGGGTCGCTCTAGCTCCTATAATTCACCCCTCCACTTT.

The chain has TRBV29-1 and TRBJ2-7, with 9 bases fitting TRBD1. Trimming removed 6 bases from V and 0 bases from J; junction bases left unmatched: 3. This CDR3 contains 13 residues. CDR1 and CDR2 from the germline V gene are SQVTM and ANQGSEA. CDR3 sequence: CSVGTGHSYEQYF. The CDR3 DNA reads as TGCAGCGTGGGGACAGGGCACTCCTACGAGCAGTACTTC.

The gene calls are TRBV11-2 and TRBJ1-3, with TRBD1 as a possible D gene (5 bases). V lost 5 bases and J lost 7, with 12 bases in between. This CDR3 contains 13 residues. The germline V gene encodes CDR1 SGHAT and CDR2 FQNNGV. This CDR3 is CASSGGVPNTIYF. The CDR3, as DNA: TGTGCCAGCAGCGGGGGGGTTCCGAACACCATATATTTT. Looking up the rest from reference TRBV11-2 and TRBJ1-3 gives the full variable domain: EAGVAQSPRYKIIEKRQSVAFWCNPISGHATLYWYQQILGQGPKLLIQFQNNGVVDDSQLPKDRFSAERLKGVDSTLKIQPAKLEDSAVYLCASSGGVPNTIYFGEGSWLTVV.

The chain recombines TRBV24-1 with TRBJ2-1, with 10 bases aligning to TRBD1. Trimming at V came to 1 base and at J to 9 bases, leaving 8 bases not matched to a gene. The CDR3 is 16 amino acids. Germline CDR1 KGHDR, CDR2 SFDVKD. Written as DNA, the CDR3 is TGTGCCACCAGTGATTTCGGGGACAGGGGCGGCATTGAGCAGTTCTTC. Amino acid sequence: CATSDFGDRGGIEQFF.

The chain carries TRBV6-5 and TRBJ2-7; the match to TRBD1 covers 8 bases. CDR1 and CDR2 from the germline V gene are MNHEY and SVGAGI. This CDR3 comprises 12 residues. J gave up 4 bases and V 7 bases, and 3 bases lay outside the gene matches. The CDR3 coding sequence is TGTGCCAGCAAGGGGGACAGGTACGAGCAGTACTTC. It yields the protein CASKGDRYEQYF.

The chain's CDR3 is CASSPGMPRTVTQASSYEQYF. The CDR3 nucleotides read TGTGCCAGCAGCCCCGGGATGCCCCGGACAGTAACCCAAGCATCCTCCTACGAGCAGTACTTC. The chain has TRBV3-1 (or the pseudogene TRBV3-2) and TRBJ2-7; a possible D gene is TRBD1 (6 bases). Germline-derived CDR1 and CDR2 are LGHDT and YNNKEL (reference sequence). The CDR3 runs to 21 residues. Trimming removed 4 bases at V and 0 bases at J, with 31 bases between.

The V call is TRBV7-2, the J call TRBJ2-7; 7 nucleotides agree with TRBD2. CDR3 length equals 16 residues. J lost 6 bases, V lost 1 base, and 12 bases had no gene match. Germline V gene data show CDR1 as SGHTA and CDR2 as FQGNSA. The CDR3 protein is CASSLGYSGYAGEQYF. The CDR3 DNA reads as TGTGCCAGCAGCTTAGGTTATAGCGGGTACGCCGGCGAGCAGTACTTC.

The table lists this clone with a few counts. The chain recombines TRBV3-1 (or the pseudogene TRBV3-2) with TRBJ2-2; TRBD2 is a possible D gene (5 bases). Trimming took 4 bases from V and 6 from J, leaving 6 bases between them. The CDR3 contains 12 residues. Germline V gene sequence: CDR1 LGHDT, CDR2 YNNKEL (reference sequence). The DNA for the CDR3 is TGTGCCAGCAGCCTCGGGGCCGGGGAGCTGTTTTTT. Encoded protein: CASSLGAGELFF.

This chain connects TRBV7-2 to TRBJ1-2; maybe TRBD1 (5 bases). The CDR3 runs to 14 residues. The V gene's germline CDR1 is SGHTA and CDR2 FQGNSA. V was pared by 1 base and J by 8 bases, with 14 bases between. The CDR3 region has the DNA TGTGCCAGCAGCTTAGTTGGGACCCAGGGAGGCTACACCTTC. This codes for CASSLVGTQGGYTF.